This TCR beta chain was documented in a study of T cell responses to AZD1222 COVID-19 vaccine. Points on this clone: Antigen: not known.

The CDR3 runs to 13 residues. The ends were cut back, 11 bases at V and 5 bases at J, with 16 bases in the middle. Some clones are missing from TCRdb's copy, which holds only in-frame ones; the method was immunoSEQ multiplex PCR. The data hold under 120,000 clones, with 70% to 90% observed a single time. Notes on the study in general: Donors skewed white British and female; clonal diversity was possibly underestimated.

The receptor was derived from an adult who received the AZD1222 COVID-19 vaccine. The gene calls are TRBV12-3 or TRBV12-4 and TRBJ2-1; D remains unclear. The sample consisted of peripheral blood, taken 28 days after the second AZD1222 dose. CDR3 sequence (DNA): TGTGCCCAAAGGATCCCAGGCCACAATGAGCAGTTCTTC. Its translation is CAQRIPGHNEQFF.